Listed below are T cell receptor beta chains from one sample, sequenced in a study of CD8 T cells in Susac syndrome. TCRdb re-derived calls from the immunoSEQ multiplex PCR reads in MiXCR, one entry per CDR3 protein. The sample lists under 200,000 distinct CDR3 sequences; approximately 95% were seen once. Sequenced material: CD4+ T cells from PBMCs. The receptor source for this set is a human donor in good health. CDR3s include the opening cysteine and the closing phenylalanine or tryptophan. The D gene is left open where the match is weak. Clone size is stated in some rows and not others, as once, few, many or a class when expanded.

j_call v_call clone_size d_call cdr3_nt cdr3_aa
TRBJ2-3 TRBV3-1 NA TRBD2 TGTGCCAGCGGCCTAGCGGGGATGGATACGCAGTATTTT CASGLAGMDTQYF
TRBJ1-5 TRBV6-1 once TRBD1 TGTGCCAGCAGCTTTCCCCGGGACAGGGGGGATAGCAATCAGCCCCAGCATTTT CASSFPRDRGDSNQPQHF
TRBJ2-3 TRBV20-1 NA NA TGCAGTGTCAGTCCGTATACGCAGTATTTT CSVSPYTQYF
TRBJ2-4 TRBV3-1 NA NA TGTGCCAGCAGCCAATGGACGTCCACAAAAAACATTCAGTACTTC CASSQWTSTKNIQYF
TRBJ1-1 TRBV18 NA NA TGTGCCAGCTCACCAACAGGCGGCGGAGACACTGAAGCTTTCTTT CASSPTGGGDTEAFF
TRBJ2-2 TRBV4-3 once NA TGCGCCAGCAGCCAAGATCCCCGGAACACCGGGGAGCTGTTTTTT CASSQDPRNTGELFF
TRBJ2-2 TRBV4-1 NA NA TGCGCCAGCAGCCAAGATCTAAGCGACGGGGGGGAGCTGTTTTTT CASSQDLSDGGELFF
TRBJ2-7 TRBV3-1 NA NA TGTGCCAGCAGCCACCCCGCGGTCGAGCAGTACTTC CASSHPAVEQYF
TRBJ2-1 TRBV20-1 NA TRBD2 TGCAGTGCTAGCGGACTAGCGGGAGTAGCTGAGCAGTTCTTC CSASGLAGVAEQFF
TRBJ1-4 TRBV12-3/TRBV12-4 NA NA TGTGCCAGCAGTGCGGCGGGGGAAAAACTGTTTTTT CASSAAGEKLFF
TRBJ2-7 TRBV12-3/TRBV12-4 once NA TGTGCCAGCACCAGGAGCTCCTACGAGCAGTACTTC CASTRSSYEQYF